The 25 T cell receptor beta chains below were found in one sample sequenced in a study of T cells in Graves' hyperthyroidism and ophthalmopathy. Regions amplified from RNA transcripts were the TCR beta CDR3 regions. First-round RT-PCR of the TCR CDR3 relied on the HTBI primer set. Via MiXCR, TCRdb re-called the multiplex PCR reads, giving one row per CDR3 protein. Of fewer than 400,000 distinct CDR3 sequences in the sample, around 15% were seen once. Sequenced sample: blood. These receptors were collected from a middle-aged man with Graves' ophthalmopathy.

The V and J genes are TRBV5-1 and TRBJ2-1; 8 nucleotides line up with TRBD1. Germline values: CDR1 SGHRS, CDR2 YFSETQ. The CDR3 has 13 residues. J lost 8 bases, V lost 4 bases, and 5 bases had no gene match. The CDR3 sequence: CASSMQGADEQFF. The CDR3 DNA reads as TGCGCCAGCAGCATGCAGGGGGCTGATGAGCAGTTCTTC.

The sample holds many counts of this clonotype. This sequence joins TRBV5-1 and TRBJ2-3, with 9 bases fitting TRBD1. The germline V gene encodes CDR1 SGHRS and CDR2 YFSETQ. This CDR3 is built from 14 residues. The ends lost 5 bases at V and 6 bases at J; junction bases unmatched: 7. For the CDR3, the DNA is TGCGCCAGCAGTGGTAACAGGGGGCTGGATACGCAGTATTTT. This encodes CASSGNRGLDTQYF.

The rearrangement uses TRBV30 and TRBJ2-1; 7 nucleotides align to TRBD2. Unmatched junction bases numbered 14, after V lost 8 bases and J lost 1 base. CDR1 GTSNPN and CDR2 SVGIG come from the germline V gene (reference sequence). The CDR3 spans 16 residues. Here the CDR3 reads CATKTSSGGSYNEQFF. The DNA of the CDR3 is TGTGCCACCAAGACTAGCTCCGGTGGGTCCTACAATGAGCAGTTCTTC.

The chain recombines TRBV28 with TRBJ2-1; D not resolved. This CDR3 comprises 15 residues. Germline CDR1 MDHEN, CDR2 SYDVKM. V was cut by 5 bases and J by 0 bases, with 11 bases left in between. The CDR3 region has the DNA TGTGCCAGCAGTCGCGACCCCAGCTCCTACAATGAGCAGTTCTTC. This codes for CASSRDPSSYNEQFF.

This clonotype was observed many times. The chain recombines TRBV12-3 or TRBV12-4 with TRBJ2-1; 7 bases are a match to TRBD2. The V and J ends lost 9 bases and 6 bases, in that order; junction bases with no gene match: 11. The CDR3 has 14 residues. CDR3 loop: CASGVTGGFNEQFF. CDR3 nucleotides: TGTGCCAGTGGAGTCACGGGAGGATTCAATGAGCAGTTCTTC.

This clonotype was detected many times. The chain recombines TRBV12-3 or TRBV12-4 with TRBJ2-7; TRBD1 agrees at 12 bases. V shed 4 bases and J 9 bases; nucleotides not matched to a gene: 10. The CDR3 runs to 15 residues. The chain's CDR3 is CASSSTGTGGFGQYF. The CDR3 DNA reads TGTGCCAGCAGTTCAACCGGGACAGGGGGCTTCGGGCAGTACTTC.

This clonotype appeared a few times. The chain employs TRBV25-1 and TRBJ1-2; TRBD1 matches at 7 bases. Per germline, CDR1 MGHDK and CDR2 SYGVNS. The CDR3 runs 17 residues. With 1 base clipped from V and 3 bases from J, the junction kept 11 bases outside the gene matches. CDR3: CASSESWLGQSHYGYTF. The CDR3, as DNA: TGTGCCAGCAGTGAATCGTGGTTGGGACAGAGTCACTATGGCTACACCTTC.

This clonotype was picked up many times. The rearrangement joins TRBV9 to TRBJ2-1; possibly TRBD1 for D (6 bases). CDR1 is SGDLS and CDR2 is YYNGEE in the germline V gene. Trimming removed 0 bases from V and 7 bases from J, with 17 bases in between. This CDR3 region has 16 residues. The CDR3 is CASSVGPPGVENEQFF. The CDR3, as DNA: TGTGCCAGCAGCGTAGGCCCCCCAGGGGTGGAGAATGAGCAGTTCTTC.

This clonotype was seen ten or more times. V usage is TRBV30 and J usage is TRBJ1-2; TRBD1 agrees at 11 bases. V dropped 5 bases and J dropped 5; count of bases not matched to a gene: 7. CDR1 GTSNPN and CDR2 SVGIG come from the germline V gene (reference sequence). The CDR3 runs to 14 residues. The CDR3 sequence: CAWEGQGAMYGYTF. The CDR3 DNA sequence: TGTGCCTGGGAAGGACAGGGGGCTATGTATGGCTACACCTTC.

This chain uses TRBV28 with TRBJ2-5; TRBD1 matches at 11 bases. V lost 4 bases to trimming and J lost 10 bases; unmatched junction nucleotides: 5. The CDR3 has 13 residues. CDR1 is MDHEN and CDR2 is SYDVKM in the germline V gene. CDR3 protein: CASSSGQGAIQYF. In DNA, the CDR3 is TGTGCCAGCAGTTCCGGACAGGGGGCGATCCAGTACTTC.

This clonotype was seen a few times. The chain employs TRBV25-1 and TRBJ2-7; D may correspond to TRBD1 or TRBD2 (5 bases each). Trimming took off 8 bases at V and 4 bases at J, with 18 bases between the two ends. The CDR3 length is 14 residues. CDR1 and CDR2 from the germline V gene are MGHDK and SYGVNS. In DNA, the CDR3 is TGTGCCAGCGGAGAGCTGGGACCGAATTACGAGCAGTACTTC. Translated: CASGELGPNYEQYF.

In this sample, this clonotype turned up many times. V and J are TRBV3-1 and TRBJ2-7, with a possible D match to TRBD1 (6 bases). V lost 5 bases to trimming and J lost 4 bases, with 18 bases between them. Per germline, CDR1 LGHDT and CDR2 YNNKEL (reference sequence). There are 15 residues in the CDR3. CDR3 loop: CASSNEGTGRYEQYF. CDR3 coding DNA: TGTGCCAGCAGCAATGAGGGTACAGGGCGGTACGAGCAGTACTTC.

This clonotype was counted many times. The chain recombines TRBV6-5 with TRBJ1-2, with D hard to call. Germline V gene sequence: CDR1 MNHEY, CDR2 SVGAGI. This CDR3 spans 15 amino acids. The germline V and J ends were trimmed by 2 bases and 7 bases, with 17 bases remaining between them. The CDR3 DNA reads TGTGCCAGCAGTTACCGAGCGCCGGGCTTGTCTGGCTACACCTTC. Residues: CASSYRAPGLSGYTF.

This clonotype came up many times. The chain is built from TRBV29-1 and TRBJ1-1; 10 nucleotides match TRBD1. With V trimmed by 5 bases and J by 4 bases, 1 base remained unmatched. This CDR3 has 12 amino acids. The V gene's germline CDR1 is SQVTM and CDR2 ANQGSEA. CDR3 nucleotide sequence: TGCAGCGTTTGGGACAGGGGCACTGAAGCTTTCTTT. This gives the protein CSVWDRGTEAFF.

There are many counts of this clonotype. The CDR3 sequence is CASSLHDYQSNEQFF. The CDR3 DNA reads TGCGCCAGCAGCTTACACGACTACCAGTCGAATGAGCAGTTCTTC. This chain connects TRBV5-1 to TRBJ2-1; tentative D call: TRBD2 (5 bases). In germline, CDR1 is SGHRS, CDR2 YFSETQ. The V gene lost 2 bases and the J gene lost 7 bases, with 16 bases spanning the gap. CDR3 length equals 15 residues.

This clonotype has a count of ten or more. This chain uses TRBV24-1 with TRBJ2-7, with 8 positions matching TRBD1. The V gene end was trimmed by 3 bases and the J gene end by 3 bases; junction bases not matched to a gene: 6. Per germline, CDR1 KGHDR and CDR2 SFDVKD. The CDR3 has 15 residues. The chain's CDR3 is CATSDPTGGLYEQYF. The CDR3 region has the DNA TGTGCCACCAGTGATCCTACAGGGGGGCTCTACGAGCAGTACTTC.

This clonotype was detected many times. The chain is built from TRBV11-1 and TRBJ2-5; D uncertain. CDR1 and CDR2 from the germline V gene are SGHAT and FQDESV (reference sequence). This CDR3 is 13 amino acids long. V was trimmed by 2 bases and J by 2 bases, leaving 6 bases between them. CDR3 region: CASSLNTQETQYF. As DNA, the CDR3 is TGTGCCAGCAGCTTAAACACGCAAGAGACCCAGTACTTC.

This clonotype was seen a few times. J is TRBJ1-2 and V is TRBV9; 7 bases align to TRBD1. The CDR3 is made up of 16 amino acids. The germline gives CDR1 SGDLS, CDR2 YYNGEE. V shed 5 bases and J 1 base; nucleotides not matched to a gene: 11. The CDR3 spells CASRGGTASYNYGYTF. CDR3 nucleotides: TGTGCCAGCAGGGGAGGGACAGCCTCCTATAACTATGGCTACACCTTC.

There are many counts of this clonotype. This chain connects TRBV6-1 to TRBJ2-1; TRBD2 aligns across 15 bases. V shed 4 bases, J shed 1 base, and the junction held 2 bases outside the gene matches. The CDR3 is made up of 17 amino acids. Per germline, CDR1 MNHNS and CDR2 SASEGT. CDR3 coding DNA: TGTGCCAGCAGTGGGACTAGCGGGAGGGGGTCCTACAATGAGCAGTTCTTC. Its protein product is CASSGTSGRGSYNEQFF.

This clonotype was recorded many times. The CDR3 is CASSYDRNTEAFF. The CDR3 nucleotides are TGCGCCAGCAGCTATGACCGGAACACTGAAGCTTTCTTT. This chain connects TRBV4-1 to TRBJ1-1; D is ambiguous. Per the germline V gene, CDR1 is MGHRA and CDR2 is YSYEKL. The CDR3 runs to 13 residues. Trimming took 5 bases from V and 1 from J, leaving 8 bases between them.

This clonotype was seen at least ten times. DNA for the CDR3: TGTGCCAGCAGCTTAGGGAGAGGGAACACTGAAGCTTTCTTT. Its protein product is CASSLGRGNTEAFF. The chain has TRBV11-2 and TRBJ1-1; D is uncertain. The germline gives CDR1 SGHAT, CDR2 FQNNGV. Trimming pared 1 base from V and 1 base from J, leaving 7 bases between. The CDR3 is 14 amino acids.

This clonotype was seen many times. This chain connects TRBV6-1 to TRBJ2-1; 11 bases fit TRBD2. CDR1 and CDR2 (germline): MNHNS, SASEGT. The J segment lost 0 bases and the V segment lost 5 bases, leaving 9 bases of the junction unmatched. CDR3 length equals 18 residues. CDR3: CASSYLGTSGPSYNEQFF. DNA of the CDR3: TGTGCCAGCAGTTACCTGGGGACTAGCGGTCCCTCCTACAATGAGCAGTTCTTC.

Concerning this clonotype itself: A much larger clonotype is one base distant, so this may be a read error. V is TRBV25-1 and J is TRBJ2-7, with 8 bases aligning to TRBD1. Unmatched junction bases numbered 11, after V lost 8 bases and J lost 5 bases. Germline lookup yields CDR1 MGHDK and CDR2 SYGVNS. The CDR3 extends over 14 amino acids. The CDR3 loop reads CASGLRTGSDEQYF. Here the CDR3 DNA reads TGTGCCAGCGGTCTACGGACAGGGAGTGACGAGCAGTACTTC.

This clonotype occurred many times. The chain links TRBV30 to TRBJ1-2, with D perhaps matching TRBD1 (5 bases). V was clipped by 1 base and J by 7 bases, with 13 bases between them. Per germline, CDR1 GTSNPN and CDR2 SVGIG (reference sequence). The CDR3 extends over 13 amino acids. Here the CDR3 reads CAWSGLRGGGYTF. The DNA of the CDR3 is TGTGCCTGGAGTGGACTGAGGGGTGGTGGCTACACCTTC.

This clonotype was detected ten times or more. The chain has TRBV27 and TRBJ1-5; D is unresolved. Germline loops: CDR1 MNHEY, CDR2 SMNVEV (reference sequence). This CDR3 comprises 14 residues. The V gene lost 1 base and the J gene lost 4 bases, with 8 bases spanning the gap. In nucleotides, the CDR3 is TGTGCCAGCAGTTTATTCCACCCTAATCAGCCCCAGCATTTT. Its translation: CASSLFHPNQPQHF.